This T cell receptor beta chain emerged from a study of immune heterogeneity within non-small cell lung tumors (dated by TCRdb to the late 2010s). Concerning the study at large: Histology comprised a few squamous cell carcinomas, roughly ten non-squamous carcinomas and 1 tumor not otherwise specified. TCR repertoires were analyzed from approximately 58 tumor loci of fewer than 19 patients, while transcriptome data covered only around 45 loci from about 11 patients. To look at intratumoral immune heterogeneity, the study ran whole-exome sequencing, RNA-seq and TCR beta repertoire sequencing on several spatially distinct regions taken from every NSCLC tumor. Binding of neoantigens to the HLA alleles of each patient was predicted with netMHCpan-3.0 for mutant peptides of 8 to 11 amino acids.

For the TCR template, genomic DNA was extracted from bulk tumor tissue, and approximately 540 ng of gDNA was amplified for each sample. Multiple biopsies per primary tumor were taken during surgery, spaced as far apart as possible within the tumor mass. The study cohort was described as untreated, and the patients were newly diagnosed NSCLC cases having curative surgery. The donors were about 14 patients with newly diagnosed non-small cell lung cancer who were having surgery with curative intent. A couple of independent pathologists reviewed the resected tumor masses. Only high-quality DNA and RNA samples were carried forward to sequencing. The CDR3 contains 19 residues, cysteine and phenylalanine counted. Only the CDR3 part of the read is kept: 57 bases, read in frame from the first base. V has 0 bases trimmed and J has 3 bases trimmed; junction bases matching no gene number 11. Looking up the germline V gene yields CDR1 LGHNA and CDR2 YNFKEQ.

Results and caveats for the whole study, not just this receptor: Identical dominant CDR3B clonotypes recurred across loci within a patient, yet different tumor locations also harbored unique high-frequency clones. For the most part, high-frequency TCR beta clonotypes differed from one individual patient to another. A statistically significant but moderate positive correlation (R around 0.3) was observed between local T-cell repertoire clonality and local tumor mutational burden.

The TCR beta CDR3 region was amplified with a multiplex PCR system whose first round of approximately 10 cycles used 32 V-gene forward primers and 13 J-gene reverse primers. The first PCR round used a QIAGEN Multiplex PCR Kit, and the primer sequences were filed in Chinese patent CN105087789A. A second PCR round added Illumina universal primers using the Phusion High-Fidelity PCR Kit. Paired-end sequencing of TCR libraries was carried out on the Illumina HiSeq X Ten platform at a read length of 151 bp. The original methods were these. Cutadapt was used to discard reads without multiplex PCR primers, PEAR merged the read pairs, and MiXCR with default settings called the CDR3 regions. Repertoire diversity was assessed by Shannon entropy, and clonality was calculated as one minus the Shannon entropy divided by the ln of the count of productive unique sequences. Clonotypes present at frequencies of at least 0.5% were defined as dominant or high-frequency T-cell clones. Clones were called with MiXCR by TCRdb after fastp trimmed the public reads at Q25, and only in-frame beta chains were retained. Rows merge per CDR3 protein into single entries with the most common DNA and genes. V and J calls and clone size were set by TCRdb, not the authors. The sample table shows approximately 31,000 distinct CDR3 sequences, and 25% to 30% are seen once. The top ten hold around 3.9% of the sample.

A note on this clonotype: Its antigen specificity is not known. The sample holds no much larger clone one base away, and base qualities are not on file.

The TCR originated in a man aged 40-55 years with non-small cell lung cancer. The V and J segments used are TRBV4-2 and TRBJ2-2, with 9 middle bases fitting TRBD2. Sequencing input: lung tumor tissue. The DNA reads TGTGCCAGCAGCCAAGATCGGCTAGCGGGGACCGACGACACCGGGGAGCTGTTTTTT. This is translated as CASSQDRLAGTDDTGELFF.